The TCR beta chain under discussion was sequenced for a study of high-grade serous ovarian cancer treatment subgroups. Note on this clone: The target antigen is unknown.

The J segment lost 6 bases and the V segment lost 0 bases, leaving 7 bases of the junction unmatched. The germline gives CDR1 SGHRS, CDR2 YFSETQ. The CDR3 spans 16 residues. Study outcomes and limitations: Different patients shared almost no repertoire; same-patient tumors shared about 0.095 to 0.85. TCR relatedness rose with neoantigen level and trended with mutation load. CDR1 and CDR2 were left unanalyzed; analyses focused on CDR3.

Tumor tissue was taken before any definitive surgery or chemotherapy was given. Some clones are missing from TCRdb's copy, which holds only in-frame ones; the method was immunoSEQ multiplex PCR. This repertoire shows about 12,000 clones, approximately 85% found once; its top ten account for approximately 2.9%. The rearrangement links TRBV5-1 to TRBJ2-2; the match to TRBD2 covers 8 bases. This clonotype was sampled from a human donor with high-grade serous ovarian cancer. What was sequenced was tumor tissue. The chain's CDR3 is CASSLGSGGPAGELFF. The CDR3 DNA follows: TGCGCCAGCAGCTTGGGAAGCGGGGGACCTGCCGGGGAGCTGTTTTTT.